These 11 T cell receptor beta chains originate from one sample sequenced in a study of cytomegalovirus exposure and HLA in healthy donors. PCR involved 60 Vbeta and 13 Jbeta primers. The repertoire was sequenced with immunoSEQ multiplex PCR; TCRdb's copy has only in-frame clones and lacks some. The sample lists about 98,000 clones, roughly four fifths occurring once. Sequenced input: PBMCs. These receptors came from a human donor in good health.

This clone has just one count. The rearrangement links TRBV15 to TRBJ2-3; 8 bases agree with TRBD1. The junction had 4 bases not matched to a gene; V was cut back by 1 base and J by 4 bases. The CDR3 totals 15 residues. In germline, CDR1 is LNHNV, CDR2 YYDKDF (reference sequence). CDR3 nucleotides: TGTGCCACCAGCAGAGGTGGACAGGGTCCAGATACGCAGTATTTT. As protein: CATSRGGQGPDTQYF. Supplemented by reference TRBV15 and TRBJ2-3, the full variable domain reads DAMVIQNPRYQVTQFGKPVTLSCSQTLNHNVMYWYQQKSSQAPKLLFHYYDKDFNNEADTPDNFQSRRPNTSFCFLDIRSPGLGDTAMYLCATSRGGQGPDTQYFGPGTRLTVL.

The chain uses TRBV10-3 and TRBJ1-4; 10 bases are a match to TRBD1. Germline V CDR1 and CDR2: ENHRY, SYGVKD. The CDR3 runs 15 residues. V gave up 3 bases and J gave up 4 bases; unmatched junction bases: 2. The CDR3 here is CAISDRDRGNEKLFF. The DNA of the CDR3 is TGTGCCATCAGTGACCGGGACAGGGGTAATGAAAAACTGTTTTTT.

The chain combines TRBV2 with TRBJ2-7; 8 bases agree with TRBD1. The V segment lost 7 bases and the J segment 6 bases; nucleotides outside the gene matches: 8. Germline CDR1 and CDR2: SNHLY and FYNNEI. CDR3 length: 13 residues. The CDR3: CASMDRADSEQYF. CDR3 sequence (DNA): TGTGCCAGCATGGACAGGGCGGATTCCGAGCAGTACTTC.

V and J are TRBV5-6 and TRBJ1-4; D gene ambiguous. The V gene's germline CDR1 is SGHDT and CDR2 YYEEEE. V lost 7 bases to trimming and J lost 6 bases, with 19 bases between them. This CDR3 spans 15 amino acids. The CDR3 protein is CASQGPGEGDEKLFF. The CDR3 nucleotides read TGTGCCAGCCAAGGCCCCGGGGAAGGCGATGAAAAACTGTTTTTT.

The V call is TRBV2, the J call TRBJ1-5; 8 bases map to TRBD1. V lost 7 bases and J lost 4; bases outside the gene matches: 6. Germline values: CDR1 SNHLY, CDR2 FYNNEI. CDR3 length: 14 residues. CDR3 sequence: CASMGTGYNQPQHF. CDR3 nucleotide sequence: TGTGCCAGCATGGGGACAGGTTATAATCAGCCCCAGCATTTT.

The chain joins TRBV12-5 to TRBJ2-1, with TRBD1 identical over 7 bases. V shed 4 bases and J 4 bases; nucleotides not matched to a gene: 13. CDR3 length equals 17 residues. CDR1 and CDR2 (germline): LGHNT, FRNRAP. In DNA form, the CDR3 reads TGTGCTAGTGGTTCCGGACCCGGGACAGACACATACAATGAGCAGTTCTTC. It specifies CASGSGPGTDTYNEQFF. The full variable domain, in which reference TRBV12-5 and TRBJ2-1 provide the parts outside the CDR3, is DARVTQTPRHKVTEMGQEVTMRCQPILGHNTVFWYRQTMMQGLELLAYFRNRAPLDDSGMPKDRFSAEMPDATLATLKIQPSEPRDSAVYFCASGSGPGTDTYNEQFFGPGTRLTVL.

The J gene is TRBJ2-2, the V gene TRBV5-1; D may be TRBD1 (5 bases). Germline-derived CDR1 and CDR2 are SGHRS and YFSETQ. V was pared by 2 bases and J by 7 bases, with 9 bases between. The CDR3 is 13 amino acids. The CDR3 DNA reads as TGCGCCAGCAGCTTAGTGGGGCTCGGGGAGCTGTTTTTT. This codes for CASSLVGLGELFF. The variable domain in full, completed from reference TRBV5-1 and TRBJ2-2, reads KAGVTQTPRYLIKTRGQQVTLSCSPISGHRSVSWYQQTPGQGLQFLFEYFSETQRNKGNFPGRFSGRQFSNSRSEMNVSTLELGDSALYLCASSLVGLGELFFGEGSRLTVL.

This clone has a single count. This chain connects TRBV5-8 to TRBJ2-4; 8 positions agree with TRBD1. Looked up from germline, CDR1 is SGHTS and CDR2 is YDEGEE. The CDR3 is made up of 17 amino acids. V lost 0 bases to trimming and J lost 3 bases; unmatched junction nucleotides: 8. In nucleotides, the CDR3 is TGTGCCAGCAGCTTGGAGCAGGGGGCCTCGGGCAAAAACATTCAGTACTTC. Its protein product is CASSLEQGASGKNIQYF.

V and J are TRBV19 and TRBJ2-6; D is perhaps TRBD2 (7 bases). CDR3 length equals 19 residues. V lost 3 bases, J lost 3 bases, and 21 bases lay in between. The germline V gene encodes CDR1 LNHDA and CDR2 SQIVND (reference sequence). The CDR3 coding sequence is TGTGCCAGTAGTATTGTTCCCCTGGCGGGGGCGGGTGGGGCCAACGTCCTGACTTTC. Translation: CASSIVPLAGAGGANVLTF.

This chain's CDR3 is CASTGGGRDQYF. CDR3 DNA sequence: TGTGCCAGCACCGGGGGGGGAAGAGACCAGTACTTC. The chain is built from TRBV7-2 and TRBJ2-5; 8 nucleotides line up with TRBD2. The germline V gene has CDR1 SGHTA and CDR2 FQGNSA. The CDR3 has 12 amino acids. The V segment lost 7 bases and the J segment 10 bases; nucleotides outside the gene matches: 8.

The gene calls are TRBV5-1 and TRBJ2-5; 8 nucleotides line up with TRBD2. The germline CDR1 and CDR2 sequences are SGHRS and YFSETQ. The CDR3 loop spans 16 amino acids. V dropped 2 bases and J dropped 1; count of bases not matched to a gene: 7. The CDR3: CASSFSTGGVQETQYF. The CDR3 DNA follows: TGCGCCAGCAGCTTTTCTACCGGGGGGGTCCAAGAGACCCAGTACTTC.